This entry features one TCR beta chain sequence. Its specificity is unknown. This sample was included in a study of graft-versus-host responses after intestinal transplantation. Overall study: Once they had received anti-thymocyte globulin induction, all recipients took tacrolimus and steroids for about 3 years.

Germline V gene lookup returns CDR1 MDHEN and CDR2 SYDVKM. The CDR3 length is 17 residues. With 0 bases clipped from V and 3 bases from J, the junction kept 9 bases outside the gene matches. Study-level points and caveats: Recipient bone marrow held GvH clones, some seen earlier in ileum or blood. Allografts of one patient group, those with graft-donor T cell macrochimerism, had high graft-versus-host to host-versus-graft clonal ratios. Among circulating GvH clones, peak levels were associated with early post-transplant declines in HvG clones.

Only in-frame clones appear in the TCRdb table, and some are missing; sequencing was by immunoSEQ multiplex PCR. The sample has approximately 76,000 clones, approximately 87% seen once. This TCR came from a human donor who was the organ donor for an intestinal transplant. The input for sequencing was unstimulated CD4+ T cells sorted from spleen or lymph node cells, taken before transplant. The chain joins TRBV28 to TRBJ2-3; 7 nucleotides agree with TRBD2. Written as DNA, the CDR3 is TGTGCCAGCAGTTTATGGACCGGCGGGGGAATGACAGATACGCAGTATTTT. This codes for CASSLWTGGGMTDTQYF.